The clone carrying this T cell receptor (beta chain) has a single count. In the study's own analysis: It was from reference gene primer amplification that nucleated cell counts were estimated. Method: immunoSEQ multiplex PCR; TCRdb's copy keeps in-frame clones and lacks some. V, J and clone size reflect that table, while D and trimming were determined from the DNA. The sample shows 310,000 or so clones, approximately 92% of them seen only once. The sample belongs to a study of blood T cell repertoires in COVID-19. On the study more broadly: There were acute and convalescent COVID-19 samples, and they came from the United States, Italy and Spain. Sources were T cells, B-cell-depleted T cells, or PBMCs; the material itself was cDNA or gDNA.

Resolution of symptoms, clearance, or two negative PCRs was present in recovered Cohort 3 donors. V gave up 7 bases and J gave up 5 bases; unmatched junction bases: 8. The CDR3 runs 14 residues. Germline CDR1 and CDR2: LNHDA and SQIVND (reference sequence). V usage is TRBV19 and J usage is TRBJ2-3, with TRBD1 matching over 8 bases. The source material was PBMCs or T cells enriched from blood (not recorded which). The receptor was isolated from a woman aged 25 to 45 who had recovered from COVID-19. CDR3 region: CASKRQGAQDTQYF. In DNA, the CDR3 is TGTGCCAGTAAGAGGCAGGGGGCACAAGATACGCAGTATTTT.